Following are 10 T cell receptor beta chains from one sample sequenced in a study of early T cells in non-severe SARS-CoV-2 infection. TCRdb itself ran the 5' RACE reads through MiXCR, one entry per CDR3 protein. The sample yields 25,000 to 35,000 distinct CDR3 sequences, around 5.8% seen once. Source: whole blood, taken at baseline. Every receptor here comes from an adult who was a healthcare worker with PCR-confirmed SARS-CoV-2 infection or an uninfected control (not recorded which).

This clonotype was seen only a few times. The chain carries TRBV10-3 and TRBJ2-3; D unresolved. Per germline, CDR1 ENHRY and CDR2 SYGVKD. The CDR3 has 11 residues. V gave up 5 bases and J gave up 8 bases, with 8 bases separating them. CDR3 sequence: CAISNPPTQYF. Here the CDR3 DNA reads TGTGCCATCAGTAACCCCCCTACGCAGTATTTT.

This chain uses TRBV7-2 with TRBJ1-1; D is ambiguous. The germline gives CDR1 SGHTA, CDR2 FQGNSA. CDR3 length equals 13 residues. V lost 2 bases, J lost 10 bases, and 14 bases lay in between. DNA of the CDR3: TGTGCCAGCAGCTTATCCCCGGCTCTTCGAGCTTTCTTT. Translated, it gives CASSLSPALRAFF.

V gene TRBV12-3 or TRBV12-4 combines with J gene TRBJ2-1; TRBD2 agrees at 7 bases. The CDR3 length is 14 residues. J lost 0 bases, V lost 5 bases, and 1 base had no gene match. CDR3 DNA: TGTGCCAGCAGTCCTAGCGGCTCCTACAATGAGCAGTTCTTC. Protein: CASSPSGSYNEQFF.

This clonotype was recorded a few times. The V call is TRBV12-3 or TRBV12-4, the J call TRBJ2-3; D remains ambiguous. The CDR3 spans 12 residues. V lost 11 bases and J 4 bases, leaving 13 bases between the germline ends. DNA for the CDR3: TGTGCCGCCGGTAGGGTTCCAGATACGCAGTATTTT. It is translated as CAAGRVPDTQYF.

This clonotype was detected ten times or more. The chain is built from TRBV12-3 or TRBV12-4 and TRBJ1-1, with 7 bases matching TRBD1. The length of the CDR3 is 14 residues. The ends lost 2 bases at V and 8 bases at J; junction bases unmatched: 8. CDR3 residues: CASSLRGQPTEAFF. The CDR3 DNA reads as TGTGCCAGCAGTTTAAGGGGGCAACCCACGGAAGCTTTCTTT.

CDR3 DNA sequence: TGCAGCGTTGCCCGAAGCGGAGGGGGAGCAGATACGCAGTATTTT. Amino acids: CSVARSGGGADTQYF. The chain joins TRBV29-1 to TRBJ2-3; D might be TRBD1 or TRBD2, each matching 6 bases. The CDR3 is made up of 15 amino acids. V dropped 4 bases and J dropped 4 bases, with 18 bases sitting between them. Germline CDR1 reads SQVTM; CDR2 reads ANQGSEA.

The sample holds many counts of this clonotype. The genes are TRBV27 and TRBJ2-7, with 11 nucleotides matching TRBD2. CDR3 length equals 13 residues. V trimming: 8 bases; J trimming: 3 bases; junction bases outside the gene matches: 3. CDR1 is MNHEY, CDR2 SMNVEV, per germline (reference sequence). This CDR3 is CASGLAGNYEQYF. The CDR3, as DNA: TGTGCCAGCGGACTAGCGGGTAACTACGAGCAGTACTTC.

In its sample, this clonotype was seen many times. CDR3 sequence reads: CASSLTGNEQFF. The CDR3 DNA sequence: TGTGCCAGCAGCTTAACAGGCAATGAGCAGTTCTTC. The chain has TRBV7-6 and TRBJ2-1, with D tentatively TRBD1 (5 bases). Trimming cost V 2 bases and J 6 bases, with 5 bases left between them. This CDR3 is 12 amino acids long. The germline gives CDR1 SGHVS, CDR2 FNYEAQ.

This clonotype showed up many times. The J gene is TRBJ2-3, the V gene TRBV6-2 or TRBV6-3; D is possibly TRBD2 (5 bases). Germline CDR1 reads MNHEY; CDR2 reads SVGEGT. V gave up 6 bases and J gave up 4 bases, with 20 bases separating them. CDR3 length equals 16 residues. CDR3 in DNA: TGTGCCAGCAGCTACGCTTCACTAGATTTTGCAGATACGCAGTATTTT. Its translation: CASSYASLDFADTQYF.

This clonotype appeared many times. J is TRBJ2-3 and V is TRBV6-6; D is unclear. V lost 5 bases to trimming and J lost 3 bases, with 15 bases between them. Looked up from germline, CDR1 is MNHNY and CDR2 is SVGAGI (reference sequence). The CDR3 runs to 15 residues. The CDR3 protein is CASSTRLQRTDTQYF. CDR3 in DNA: TGTGCCAGCAGTACCCGTCTGCAGAGGACAGATACGCAGTATTTT.